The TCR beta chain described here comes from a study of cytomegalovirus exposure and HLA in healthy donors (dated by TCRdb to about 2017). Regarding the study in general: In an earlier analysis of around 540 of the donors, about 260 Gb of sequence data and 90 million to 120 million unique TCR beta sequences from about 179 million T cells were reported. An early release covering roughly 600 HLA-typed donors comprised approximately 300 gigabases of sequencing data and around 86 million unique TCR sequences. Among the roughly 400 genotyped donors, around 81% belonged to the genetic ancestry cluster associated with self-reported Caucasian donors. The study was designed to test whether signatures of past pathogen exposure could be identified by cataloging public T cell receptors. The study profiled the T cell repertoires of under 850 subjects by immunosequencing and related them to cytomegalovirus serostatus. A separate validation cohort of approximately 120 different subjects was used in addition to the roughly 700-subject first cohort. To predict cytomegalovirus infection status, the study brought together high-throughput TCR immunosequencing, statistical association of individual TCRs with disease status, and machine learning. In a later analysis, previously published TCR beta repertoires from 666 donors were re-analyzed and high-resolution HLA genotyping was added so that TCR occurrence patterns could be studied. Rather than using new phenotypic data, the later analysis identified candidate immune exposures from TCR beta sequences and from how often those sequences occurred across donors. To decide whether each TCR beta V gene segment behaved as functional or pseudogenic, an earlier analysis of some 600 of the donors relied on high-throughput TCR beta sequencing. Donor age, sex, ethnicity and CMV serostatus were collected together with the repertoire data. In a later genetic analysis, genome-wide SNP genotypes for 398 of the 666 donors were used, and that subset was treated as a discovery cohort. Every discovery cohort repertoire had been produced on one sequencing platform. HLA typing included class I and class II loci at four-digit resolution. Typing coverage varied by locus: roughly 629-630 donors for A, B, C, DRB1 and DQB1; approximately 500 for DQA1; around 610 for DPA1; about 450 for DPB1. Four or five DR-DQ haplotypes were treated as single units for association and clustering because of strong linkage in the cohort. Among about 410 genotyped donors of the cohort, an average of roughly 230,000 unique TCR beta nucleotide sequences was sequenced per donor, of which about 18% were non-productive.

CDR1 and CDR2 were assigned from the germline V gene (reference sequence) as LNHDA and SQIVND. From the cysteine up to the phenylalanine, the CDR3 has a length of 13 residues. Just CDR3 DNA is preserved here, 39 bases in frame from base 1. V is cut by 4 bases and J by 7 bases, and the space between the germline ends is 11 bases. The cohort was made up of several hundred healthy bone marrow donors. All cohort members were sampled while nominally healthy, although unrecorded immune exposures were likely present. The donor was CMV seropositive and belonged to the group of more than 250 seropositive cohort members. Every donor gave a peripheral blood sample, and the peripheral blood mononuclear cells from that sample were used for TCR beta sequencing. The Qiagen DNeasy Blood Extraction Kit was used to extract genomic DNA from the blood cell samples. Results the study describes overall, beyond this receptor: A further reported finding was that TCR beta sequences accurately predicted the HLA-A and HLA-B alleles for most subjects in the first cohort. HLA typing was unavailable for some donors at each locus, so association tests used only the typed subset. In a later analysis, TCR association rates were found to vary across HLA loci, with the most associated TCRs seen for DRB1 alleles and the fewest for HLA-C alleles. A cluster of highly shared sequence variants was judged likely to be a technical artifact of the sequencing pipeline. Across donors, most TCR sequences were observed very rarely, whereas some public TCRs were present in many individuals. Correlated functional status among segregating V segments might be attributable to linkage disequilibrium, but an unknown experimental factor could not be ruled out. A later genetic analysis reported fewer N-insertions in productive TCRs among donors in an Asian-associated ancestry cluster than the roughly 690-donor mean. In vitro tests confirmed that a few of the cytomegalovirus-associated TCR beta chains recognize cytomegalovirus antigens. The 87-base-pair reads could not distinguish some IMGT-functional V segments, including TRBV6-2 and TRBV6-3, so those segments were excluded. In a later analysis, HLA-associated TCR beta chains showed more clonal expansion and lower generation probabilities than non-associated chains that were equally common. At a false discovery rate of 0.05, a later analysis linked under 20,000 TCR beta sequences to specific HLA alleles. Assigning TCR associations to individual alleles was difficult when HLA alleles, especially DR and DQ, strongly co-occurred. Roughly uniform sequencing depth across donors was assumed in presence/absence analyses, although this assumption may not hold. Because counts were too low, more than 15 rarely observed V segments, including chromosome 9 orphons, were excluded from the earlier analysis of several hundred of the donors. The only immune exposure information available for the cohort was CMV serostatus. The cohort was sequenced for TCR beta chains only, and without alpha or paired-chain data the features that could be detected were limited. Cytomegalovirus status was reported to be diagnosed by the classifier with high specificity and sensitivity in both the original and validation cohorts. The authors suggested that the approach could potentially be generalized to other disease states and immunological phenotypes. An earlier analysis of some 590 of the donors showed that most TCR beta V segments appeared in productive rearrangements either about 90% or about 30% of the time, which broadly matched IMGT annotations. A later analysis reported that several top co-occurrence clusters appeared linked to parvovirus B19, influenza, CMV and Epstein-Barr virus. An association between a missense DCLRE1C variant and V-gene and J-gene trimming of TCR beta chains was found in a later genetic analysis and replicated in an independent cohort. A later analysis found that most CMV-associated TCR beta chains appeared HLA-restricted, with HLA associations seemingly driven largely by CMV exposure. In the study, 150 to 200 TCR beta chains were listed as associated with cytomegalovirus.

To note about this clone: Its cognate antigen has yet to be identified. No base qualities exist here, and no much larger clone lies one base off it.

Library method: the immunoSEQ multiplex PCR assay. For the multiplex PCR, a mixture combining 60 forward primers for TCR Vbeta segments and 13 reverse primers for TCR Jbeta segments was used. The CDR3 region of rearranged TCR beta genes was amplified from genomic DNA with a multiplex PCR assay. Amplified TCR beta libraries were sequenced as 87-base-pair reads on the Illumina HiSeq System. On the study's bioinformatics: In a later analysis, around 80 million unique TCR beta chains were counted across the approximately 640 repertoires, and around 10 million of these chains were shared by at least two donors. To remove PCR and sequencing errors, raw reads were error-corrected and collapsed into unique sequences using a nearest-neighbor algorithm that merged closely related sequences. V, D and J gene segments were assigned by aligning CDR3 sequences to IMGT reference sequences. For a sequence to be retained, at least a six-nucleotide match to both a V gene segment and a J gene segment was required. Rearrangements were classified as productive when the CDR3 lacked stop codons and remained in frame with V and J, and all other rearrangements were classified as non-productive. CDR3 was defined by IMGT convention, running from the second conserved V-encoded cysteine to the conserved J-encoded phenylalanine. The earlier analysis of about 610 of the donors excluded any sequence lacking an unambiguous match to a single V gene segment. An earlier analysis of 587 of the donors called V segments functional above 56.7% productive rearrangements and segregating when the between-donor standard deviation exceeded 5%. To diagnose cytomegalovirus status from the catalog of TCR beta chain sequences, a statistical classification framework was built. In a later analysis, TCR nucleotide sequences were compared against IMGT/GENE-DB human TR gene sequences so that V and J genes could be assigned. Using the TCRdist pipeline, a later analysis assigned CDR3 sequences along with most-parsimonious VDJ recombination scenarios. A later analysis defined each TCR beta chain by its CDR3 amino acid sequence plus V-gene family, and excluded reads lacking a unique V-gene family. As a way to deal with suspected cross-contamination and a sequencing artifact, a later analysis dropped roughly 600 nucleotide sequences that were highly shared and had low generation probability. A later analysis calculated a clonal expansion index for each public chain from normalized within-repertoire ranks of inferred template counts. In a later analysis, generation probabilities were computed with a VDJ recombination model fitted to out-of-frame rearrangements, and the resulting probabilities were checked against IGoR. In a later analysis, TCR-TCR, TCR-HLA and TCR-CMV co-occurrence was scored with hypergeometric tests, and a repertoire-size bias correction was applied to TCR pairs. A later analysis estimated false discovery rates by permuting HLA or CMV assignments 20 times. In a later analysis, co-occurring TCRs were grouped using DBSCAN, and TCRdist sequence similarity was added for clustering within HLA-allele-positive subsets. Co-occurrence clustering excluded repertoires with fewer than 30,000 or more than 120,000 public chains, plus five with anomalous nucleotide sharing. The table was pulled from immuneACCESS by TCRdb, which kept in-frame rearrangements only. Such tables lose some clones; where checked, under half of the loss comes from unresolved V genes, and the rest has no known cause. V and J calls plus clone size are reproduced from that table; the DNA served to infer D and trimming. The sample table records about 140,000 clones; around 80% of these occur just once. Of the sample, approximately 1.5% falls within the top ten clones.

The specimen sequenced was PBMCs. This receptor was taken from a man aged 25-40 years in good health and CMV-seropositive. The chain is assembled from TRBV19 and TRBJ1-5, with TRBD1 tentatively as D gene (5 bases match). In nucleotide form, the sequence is TGTGCCAGTAGTACCAGGGCGGGACAGCCCCAGCATTTT. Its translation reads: CASSTRAGQPQHF.